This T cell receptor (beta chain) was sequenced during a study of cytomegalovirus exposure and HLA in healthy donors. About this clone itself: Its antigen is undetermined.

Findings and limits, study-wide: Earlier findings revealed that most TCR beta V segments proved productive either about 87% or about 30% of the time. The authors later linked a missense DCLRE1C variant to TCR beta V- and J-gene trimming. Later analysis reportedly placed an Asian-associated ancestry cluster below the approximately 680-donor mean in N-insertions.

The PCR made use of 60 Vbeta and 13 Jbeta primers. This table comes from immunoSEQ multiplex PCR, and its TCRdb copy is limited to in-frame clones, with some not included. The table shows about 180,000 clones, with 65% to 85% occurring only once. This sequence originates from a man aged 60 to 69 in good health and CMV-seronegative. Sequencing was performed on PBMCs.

CDR3 nucleotides: TGTGCCAGTAAGGGAGAACGTAAAGAGACCCAGTACTTC. Its protein product is CASKGERKETQYF. The chain carries TRBV19 and TRBJ2-5; weak D call: TRBD2 (5 bases). CDR3 size: 13 residues. Between the trimmed V and J ends, which lost 7 bases and 3 bases, there was a span of 12 bases. Per germline, CDR1 LNHDA and CDR2 SQIVND (reference sequence).